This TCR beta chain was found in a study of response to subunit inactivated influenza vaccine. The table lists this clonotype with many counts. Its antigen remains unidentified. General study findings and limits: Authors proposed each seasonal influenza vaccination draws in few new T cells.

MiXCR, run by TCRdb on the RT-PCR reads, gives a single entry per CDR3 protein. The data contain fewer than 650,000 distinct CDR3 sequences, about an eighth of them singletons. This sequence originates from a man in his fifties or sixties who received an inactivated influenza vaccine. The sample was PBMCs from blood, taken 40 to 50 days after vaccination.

DNA of the CDR3: TGTGCCAGCAGCGGTGACTATGGCTACACCTTC. Residues: CASSGDYGYTF. This rearrangement joins TRBV5-6 to TRBJ1-2; D gene uncertain. CDR1 and CDR2 (germline): SGHDT, YYEEEE. The length of the CDR3 is 11 residues. Deletions cut 4 bases from V and 3 bases from J, with 4 bases between.